The T cell receptor beta chain described here comes from a study of blood T cell repertoires in COVID-19. The data were produced by immunoSEQ multiplex PCR, yet TCRdb's version contains in-frame clones alone and is incomplete. The sample records roughly 380,000 clones, approximately 87% being singletons. The clonotype originates from a young man who had recovered from COVID-19. Material: PBMCs or T cells enriched from blood (not recorded which).

The DNA for the CDR3 is TGTGCCAGCTCCGAAACAGGGGGCGCATTTCTTGGGGGCTACACCTTC. Translating it yields CASSETGGAFLGGYTF. This chain uses TRBV18 with TRBJ1-2, with 9 bases that match TRBD1. The trim removed 6 bases at V and 8 bases at J, leaving 16 bases unmatched. Looked up from germline, CDR1 is KGHSH and CDR2 is LQKENI. The CDR3 loop spans 16 amino acids. The whole variable domain, remainder taken from reference TRBV18 and TRBJ1-2, is NAGVMQNPRHLVRRRGQEARLRCSPMKGHSHVYWYRQLPEEGLKFMVYLQKENIIDESGMPKERFSAEFPKEGPSILRIQQVVRGDSAAYFCASSETGGAFLGGYTFGSGTRLTVV.